The clone carrying this T cell receptor beta chain was seen a single time. In germline, CDR1 is KGHDR, CDR2 SFDVKD. The CDR3 loop spans 13 amino acids. V was pared by 0 bases and J by 9 bases, with 10 bases between. These data come from a study of blood T cell repertoires in COVID-19. Study details: Sites across the United States, Italy and Spain contributed samples from acute and convalescent COVID-19. T cells, B-cell-depleted T cells, or PBMCs provided the cDNA or gDNA that served as material.

Original data processing: Estimation of nucleated cell counts relied on the amplification of reference gene primers. Measured with immunoSEQ multiplex PCR; TCRdb has only the in-frame clones, and not every one. That table furnishes V, J and clone size, whereas the DNA furnished D and trimming. Of roughly 88,000 clones listed, 80% to 90% are singletons. The genes are TRBV24-1 and TRBJ1-1; TRBD1 is a possible D gene (5 bases). This clonotype was sampled from an elderly woman with acute or convalescent COVID-19. The material sequenced was peripheral blood. CDR3 nucleotide sequence: TGTGCCACCAGTGATTTGGGGGCAGGGAAAGCTTTCTTT. Translated: CATSDLGAGKAFF.